This T cell receptor (beta chain) was captured in a study of blood T cell repertoires in COVID-19. The table came from immunoSEQ multiplex PCR; TCRdb's copy has only in-frame clones and leaves some out. The sample carries 430,000 or so clones, around nine tenths recorded once. This clone was counted a single time. V was cut by 6 bases and J by 4 bases, with 9 bases left in between. This CDR3 region has 13 residues. This sequence joins TRBV12-3 or TRBV12-4 and TRBJ2-2, with D hard to call. This sequence was found in a woman aged 40 to 49 who had recovered from COVID-19. Sequenced input: PBMCs or T cells enriched from blood (not recorded which). DNA of the CDR3: TGTGCCAGCAGCTCACTATCCACCGGGGAGCTGTTTTTT. It encodes CASSSLSTGELFF.